The entry below describes one TCR beta chain. Its matching antigen is unknown. The data originate from a study of immune cell composition in non-small cell lung cancer. The study, taken as a whole, reports: Tumour TCR-beta clonality was not significantly tied to smoking pack-years. Lung adenocarcinomas had lower top 10 clone scores and clonality than squamous tumours.

Germline V CDR1 and CDR2: KGHSH, LQKENI. V gave up 0 bases and J gave up 5 bases, with 9 bases separating them. There are 14 residues in the CDR3. Produced via immunoSEQ multiplex PCR; TCRdb's table is partial and in-frame only. The table has 2,000 to 2,500 clones, around 75% seen once. The sample also formed part of further work on CD4 T cells in lung cancer. That publication notes: Patients' blood was tested for T-cell responses to mutation-encoded neoepitopes. Donors, mostly former smokers, were 60 to 69 at blood donation.

This TCR was recovered from a human donor with non-small cell lung cancer. The sample taken for sequencing was lung tumor tissue. The V call is TRBV18, the J call TRBJ2-3, with D perhaps matching TRBD2 (5 bases). The CDR3 nucleotides read TGTGCCAGCTCACCACCGAGGGTCGGAGATACGCAGTATTTT. This codes for CASSPPRVGDTQYF. Full variable domain (outside the CDR3, taken from reference TRBV18 and TRBJ2-3): NAGVMQNPRHLVRRRGQEARLRCSPMKGHSHVYWYRQLPEEGLKFMVYLQKENIIDESGMPKERFSAEFPKEGPSILRIQQVVRGDSAAYFCASSPPRVGDTQYFGPGTRLTVL.